The 28 T cell receptor beta chains listed next were all sequenced from one sample in a study of metastatic and nonmetastatic thyroid tumors. Each patient came to thyroid surgery without any prior treatment (of any kind). TCRdb re-called clones from the PCR reads using MiXCR. The sample yields some 37,000 clones, around half seen once. The sequenced sample consisted of tumor tissue. Source of these receptors: a male donor with papillary thyroid cancer or a benign thyroid nodule (not recorded which). Some clones in this sample may be carry-over from other donors' samples.

The chain is built from TRBV11-3 and TRBJ2-7, with unresolved D. This CDR3 is 15 amino acids long. V lost 0 bases and J lost 1, with 10 bases in between. CDR1 is SGHNT, CDR2 YENEEA, per germline. The CDR3 loop is CASSLEVAVSYEQYF. DNA for the CDR3: TGTGCCAGCAGCTTAGAGGTGGCAGTATCCTACGAGCAGTACTTC.

This clone was counted only a few times. The chain joins TRBV28 to TRBJ1-2; the D gene is possibly TRBD1 (5 bases). Per the germline V gene, CDR1 is MDHEN and CDR2 is SYDVKM. The CDR3 spans 17 residues. V was shortened by 2 bases and J by 1 base, with 17 bases between the two germline ends. CDR3 protein: CASSLMSGQMINYGYTF. The CDR3 nucleotides read TGTGCCAGCAGTTTAATGTCAGGGCAGATGATTAACTATGGCTACACCTTC.

This clone was detected a few times. V gene TRBV6-2 or TRBV6-3 combines with J gene TRBJ1-5, with D uncertain. The ends were cut back, 4 bases at V and 5 bases at J, with 15 bases in the middle. The germline CDR1 and CDR2 sequences are MNHEY and SVGEGT. This CDR3 spans 15 amino acids. The CDR3 here is CASSFLAGPHQPQHF. The CDR3 DNA reads as TGTGCCAGCAGTTTCTTGGCAGGACCACATCAGCCCCAGCATTTT.

The V and J genes are TRBV7-3 and TRBJ2-5; D perhaps matches TRBD2 (6 bases). The germline V gene has CDR1 SGHTA and CDR2 FQGTGA. The CDR3 is 13 residues long. V shed 2 bases and J shed 5 bases, with 9 bases lying between them. As DNA, the CDR3 is TGTGCCAGCAGCTTATACGGGGGTGAGACCCAGTACTTC. Encoded protein: CASSLYGGETQYF.

V gene TRBV18 combines with J gene TRBJ1-1, with D perhaps TRBD1 (6 bases). The CDR3 sequence is 14 residues long. Germline CDR1 is KGHSH and CDR2 is LQKENI. V gave up 2 bases and J gave up 3 bases, with 10 bases separating them. The CDR3 reads CASSPGGRDTEAFF. In nucleotides, the CDR3 is TGTGCCAGCTCACCAGGGGGCAGGGACACTGAAGCTTTCTTT.

The chain is built from TRBV19 and TRBJ1-5; D perhaps matches TRBD1 (5 bases). CDR1 LNHDA and CDR2 SQIVND come from the germline V gene (reference sequence). This CDR3 region has 15 residues. Trimming removed 3 bases from V and 7 bases from J, with 16 bases in between. The CDR3 loop is CASSIEGKVRQPQHF. Here the CDR3 DNA reads TGTGCCAGTAGTATTGAGGGGAAGGTGAGGCAGCCCCAGCATTTT.

This chain uses TRBV6-1 with TRBJ1-2; D is ambiguous. The CDR3 runs to 13 residues. Looked up from germline, CDR1 is MNHNS and CDR2 is SASEGT. V was pared by 1 base and J by 4 bases, with 7 bases between. The CDR3 DNA reads as TGTGCCAGCAGTGAAGGCGACGTCTATGGCTACACCTTC. Translating gives CASSEGDVYGYTF.

This clone was detected only a few times. Mismatch with germline at one junction end may stem from a read error. The chain uses TRBV6-1 and TRBJ2-7; 7 nucleotides align to TRBD2. Germline V gene data show CDR1 as MNHNS and CDR2 as SASEGT. The CDR3 runs to 15 residues. DNA of the CDR3: TGTGCCAGCAGTGAAGGAGCGGGAAGCTCCTATGAGCAGTACTTC. Its protein product is CASSEGAGSSYEQYF.

This clone was detected only a few times. The genes are TRBV6-1 and TRBJ1-2; the D gene is possibly TRBD1 (6 bases). Germline V gene sequence: CDR1 MNHNS, CDR2 SASEGT. V was shortened by 5 bases and J by 5 bases, with 18 bases between the two germline ends. This CDR3 has 15 residues. The CDR3: CASSLSGDALYGYTF. The CDR3 coding sequence is TGTGCCAGCAGTTTATCAGGGGACGCCTTATATGGCTACACCTTC.

By sample fraction, this clone is medium-sized. The CDR3 sequence is CASSLPGWGPDLNTGELFF. Written as DNA, the CDR3 is TGTGCCAGCAGCCTACCAGGTTGGGGTCCCGATTTGAACACCGGGGAGCTGTTTTTT. This chain links TRBV7-9 with TRBJ2-2, with no clear D. Germline V gives CDR1 SEHNR, CDR2 FQNEAQ (reference sequence). Trimming took off 5 bases at V and 1 base at J, with 23 bases between the two ends. This CDR3 is built from 19 residues. The complete variable domain, with remaining parts taken from reference TRBV7-9 and TRBJ2-2, reads DTGVSQNPRHKITKRGQNVTFRCDPISEHNRLYWYRQTLGQGPEFLTYFQNEAQLEKSRLLSDRFSAERPKGSFSTLEIQRTEQGDSAMYLCASSLPGWGPDLNTGELFFGEGSRLTVL.

The rearrangement links TRBV20-1 to TRBJ2-7; 13 positions agree with TRBD2. The CDR3 totals 16 residues. V lost 5 bases to trimming and J lost 1 base; unmatched junction nucleotides: 8. Germline CDR1 reads DFQATT; CDR2 reads SNEGSKA (reference sequence). The CDR3 DNA reads TGCAGTGCTTCACCGACTAGCGGGAGGTGGTCCTACGAGCAGTACTTC. Protein product: CSASPTSGRWSYEQYF.

The V call is TRBV20-1, the J call TRBJ1-2; D is perhaps TRBD1 (6 bases). V shed 3 bases and J shed 3 bases, with 11 bases lying between them. Germline CDR1 and CDR2: DFQATT and SNEGSKA (reference sequence). The CDR3 runs 13 residues. CDR3 sequence reads: CSASEQGYYGYTF. The DNA for the CDR3 is TGCAGTGCTAGCGAACAGGGATACTATGGCTACACCTTC.

The gene calls are TRBV18 and TRBJ2-7, with D possibly matching TRBD2 (6 bases). The V gene's germline CDR1 is KGHSH and CDR2 LQKENI. There are 12 residues in the CDR3. The ends were cut back, 6 bases at V and 3 bases at J, with 9 bases in the middle. The CDR3 region is CASSDSGYEQYF. The CDR3 nucleotides are TGTGCCAGCTCGGATAGCGGCTACGAGCAGTACTTC.

The J gene is TRBJ2-7, the V gene TRBV11-1; 7 bases agree with TRBD2. V lost 1 base, J lost 2 bases, and 5 bases stayed unmatched. The CDR3 covers 15 residues. CDR1 is SGHAT and CDR2 is FQDESV in the germline V gene (reference sequence). The CDR3 region has the DNA TGTGCCAGCAGCTTAGACAGGAGCGGGGCCTACGAGCAGTACTTC. Translation: CASSLDRSGAYEQYF.

The rearrangement joins TRBV20-1 to TRBJ1-1; no definite D call. V shed 6 bases and J shed 0 bases, with 17 bases lying between them. Germline V CDR1 and CDR2: DFQATT, SNEGSKA (reference sequence). The CDR3 covers 15 residues. The CDR3 loop is CSANWDGELNTEAFF. The CDR3 coding sequence is TGCAGTGCCAACTGGGATGGGGAACTGAACACTGAAGCTTTCTTT.

The chain has TRBV5-1 and TRBJ1-2; 7 bases are a match to TRBD1. Germline V CDR1 and CDR2: SGHRS, YFSETQ. The length of the CDR3 is 13 residues. V shed 3 bases and J 8 bases; nucleotides not matched to a gene: 7. CDR3 loop: CASSSTGTGGYTF. CDR3 sequence (DNA): TGCGCCAGCAGCTCGACAGGGACGGGCGGCTACACCTTC.

The V and J genes are TRBV27 and TRBJ2-4; D possibly corresponds to TRBD2 (5 bases). Germline CDR1 is MNHEY and CDR2 is SMNVEV (reference sequence). Trimming shortened V by 10 bases and J by 2 bases, and 21 bases separated the two germline ends. CDR3 length equals 16 residues. CDR3 DNA: TGTGCCACCACCCAGAGGGCGGACGGGACCAAAAACATTCAGTACTTC. Amino acids: CATTQRADGTKNIQYF.

The chain couples TRBV20-1 to TRBJ1-5; TRBD1 might be the D (5 bases). The CDR3 is 13 residues long. Trimming left V 7 bases short and J 0 bases short, with 10 bases between. Germline V lookup: CDR1 DFQATT, CDR2 SNEGSKA (reference sequence). CDR3 in DNA: TGCAGTGTGACAGAGAGTAGCAATCAGCCCCAGCATTTT. This encodes CSVTESSNQPQHF.

This clone appeared a single time. CDR3: CASSRTSGSSGGELFF. The CDR3 DNA reads TGCGCCAGCAGCCGGACTAGCGGGAGTAGCGGCGGGGAGCTGTTTTTT. The V call is TRBV5-1, the J call TRBJ2-2; TRBD2 agrees at 13 bases. Trimming took 4 bases from V and 7 from J; bases not matched to a gene: 7. The CDR3 consists of 16 residues. Germline assignment: CDR1 SGHRS and CDR2 YFSETQ.

V gene TRBV6-4 combines with J gene TRBJ2-3; TRBD2 agrees at 8 bases. CDR1 MRHNA and CDR2 SNTAGT come from the germline V gene. The CDR3 runs 15 residues. Germline trimming cut 5 bases from V and 0 bases from J; bases unmatched to any gene: 4. CDR3 nucleotides: TGTGCCAGCAGTAAACTAGCGGCCAGCACAGATACGCAGTATTTT. This sequence encodes CASSKLAASTDTQYF.

V is TRBV5-8 and J is TRBJ1-2; D is uncertain. Trimming took off 5 bases at V and 7 bases at J, with 12 bases between the two ends. CDR3 size: 12 residues. Germline CDR1 is SGHTS and CDR2 is YDEGEE. Here the CDR3 DNA reads TGTGCCAGCAGTTATCAGTGGTTTGGCTACACCTTC. Encoded protein: CASSYQWFGYTF.

This sequence joins TRBV4-1 and TRBJ2-7; no clear D gene. Germline lookup yields CDR1 MGHRA and CDR2 YSYEKL. Trimming took 0 bases from V and 0 from J, leaving 12 bases between them. CDR3 length: 16 residues. CDR3 loop: CASSQDWPGISYEQYF. The CDR3 region has the DNA TGCGCCAGCAGCCAAGATTGGCCAGGAATCTCCTACGAGCAGTACTTC.

This clone has just a few counts. J is TRBJ1-5 and V is TRBV6-1; TRBD1 agrees at 10 bases. CDR1 and CDR2 (germline): MNHNS, SASEGT. The V gene end was trimmed by 2 bases and the J gene end by 6 bases; junction bases not matched to a gene: 13. This CDR3 region has 18 residues. CDR3 region: CASSENLWTGGIAQPQHF. DNA of the CDR3: TGTGCCAGCAGTGAAAACCTATGGACAGGGGGAATAGCTCAGCCCCAGCATTTT.

This clone was counted between two and nine times. The rearrangement links TRBV6-1 to TRBJ2-7; 9 positions agree with TRBD1. The CDR3 extends over 14 amino acids. The V segment lost 3 bases and the J segment 5 bases; nucleotides outside the gene matches: 5. Germline V gives CDR1 MNHNS, CDR2 SASEGT. CDR3 sequence reads: CASSDGTGWNEQYF. CDR3 sequence (DNA): TGTGCCAGCAGTGATGGGACAGGGTGGAACGAGCAGTACTTC.

This chain's CDR3 is CASSQLQVAKNIQYF. CDR3 sequence (DNA): TGCGCCAGCAGCCAACTACAGGTAGCCAAAAACATTCAGTACTTC. The rearrangement links TRBV4-1 to TRBJ2-4, with a tentative D call TRBD1 (5 bases). The V end was cut by 2 bases, the J end by 0 bases, with 8 bases between. Germline-derived CDR1 and CDR2 are MGHRA and YSYEKL. The length of the CDR3 is 15 residues.

By share of the sample, this clone is medium-sized. J is TRBJ2-7 and V is TRBV20-1; 9 bases fit TRBD2. The germline V gene has CDR1 DFQATT and CDR2 SNEGSKA (reference sequence). The CDR3 has 12 residues. The junction had 7 bases not matched to a gene; V was cut back by 6 bases and J by 7 bases. CDR3: CSAPTSGREQYF. The CDR3 DNA sequence: TGCAGTGCCCCGACTAGCGGCCGGGAGCAGTACTTC.

This clone has only one observation. The rearrangement links TRBV5-4 to TRBJ2-3; 9 bases map to TRBD2. Germline CDR1 SGHNT, CDR2 YYREEE (reference sequence). This CDR3 contains 14 residues. Trimming removed 4 bases from V and 3 bases from J; junction bases left unmatched: 3. CDR3 nucleotide sequence: TGTGCCAGCAGCGGCGGGAGGGCAACAGATACGCAGTATTTT. Protein sequence: CASSGGRATDTQYF.

V and J are TRBV20-1 and TRBJ2-1; tentative D call: TRBD2 (5 bases). V lost 0 bases and J lost 5, with 5 bases in between. The germline gives CDR1 DFQATT, CDR2 SNEGSKA (reference sequence). There are 12 residues in the CDR3. The CDR3, as DNA: TGCAGTGCTAGAGACGGGGACAATGAGCAGTTCTTC. This translates into CSARDGDNEQFF.